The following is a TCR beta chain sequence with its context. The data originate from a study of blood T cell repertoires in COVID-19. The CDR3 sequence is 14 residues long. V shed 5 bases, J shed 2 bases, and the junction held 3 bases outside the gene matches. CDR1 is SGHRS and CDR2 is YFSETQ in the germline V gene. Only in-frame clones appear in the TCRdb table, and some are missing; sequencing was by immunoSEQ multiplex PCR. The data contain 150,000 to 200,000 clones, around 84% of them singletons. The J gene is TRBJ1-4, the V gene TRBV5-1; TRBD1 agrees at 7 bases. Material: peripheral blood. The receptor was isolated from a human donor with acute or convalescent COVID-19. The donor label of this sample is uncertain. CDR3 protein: CASRAGQTNEKLFF. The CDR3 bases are TGCGCCAGCAGGGCGGGACAGACTAATGAAAAACTGTTTTTT.